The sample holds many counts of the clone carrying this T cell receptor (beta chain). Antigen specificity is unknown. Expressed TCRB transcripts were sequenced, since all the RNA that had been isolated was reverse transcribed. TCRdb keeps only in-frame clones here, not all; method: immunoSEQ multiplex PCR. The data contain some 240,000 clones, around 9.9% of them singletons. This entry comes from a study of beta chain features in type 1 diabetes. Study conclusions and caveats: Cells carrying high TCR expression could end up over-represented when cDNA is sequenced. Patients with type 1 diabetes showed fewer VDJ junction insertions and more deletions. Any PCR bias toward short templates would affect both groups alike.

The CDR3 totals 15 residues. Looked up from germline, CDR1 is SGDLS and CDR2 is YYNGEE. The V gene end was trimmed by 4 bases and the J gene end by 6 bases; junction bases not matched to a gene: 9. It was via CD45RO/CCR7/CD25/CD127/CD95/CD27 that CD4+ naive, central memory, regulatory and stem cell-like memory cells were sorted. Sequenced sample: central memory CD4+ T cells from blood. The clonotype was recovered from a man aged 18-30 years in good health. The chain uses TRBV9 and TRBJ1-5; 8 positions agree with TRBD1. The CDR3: CASSLGQGPSQPQHF. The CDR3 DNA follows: TGTGCCAGCAGCCTCGGACAGGGACCTAGTCAGCCCCAGCATTTT.